What follows is one T cell receptor beta chain and its context. The antigen remains unidentified. Produced via immunoSEQ multiplex PCR; TCRdb's table is partial and in-frame only. Of 160,000 or so clones in the sample, around nine tenths were seen once. The CDR3 is 14 amino acids. Trimming pared 0 bases from V and 5 bases from J, leaving 9 bases between. Germline V gene data show CDR1 as SGHRS and CDR2 as YFSETQ. These data come from a study of cytomegalovirus exposure and HLA in healthy donors. Study-level points and caveats: A later analysis found first-cohort TCR clusters tended to co-occur in the 100 to 150 validation repertoires. Cytomegalovirus association was listed for 164 TCR beta chains.

The sample was PBMCs. The gene calls are TRBV5-1 and TRBJ1-5; a possible D gene is TRBD1 (6 bases). The origin of this receptor is a man between 18 and 29 years old in good health and CMV-seronegative. This CDR3 is CASSLETGDQPQHF. CDR3 DNA: TGCGCCAGCAGCTTGGAGACAGGAGATCAGCCCCAGCATTTT.